This section outlines one TCR beta chain sequence together with its context. In its sample, this clonotype was seen many times. Which antigen it targets is not known. Per-nucleotide qualities are absent, and no much larger clonotype sits a single base away. This entry belongs to a study of neurological immune-mediated disorders (dated by TCRdb to 2018 to 2020). Concerning the study at large: Peripheral blood TCR-beta repertoires from HTLV-I-associated myelopathy (HAM/TSP) patients, multiple sclerosis patients and healthy controls were compared by UMI-based sequencing. The approximately 110 TCR-beta libraries covered PBMC samples along with longitudinal samples, technical triplicates, and paired sorted CD4+ and CD8+ T-cell subsets. The cohort comprised about 71 subjects: roughly 15 HAM/TSP patients, around 34 multiple sclerosis patients and around 20 healthy controls.

Deletion took 0 bases off V and 3 bases off J, with a span of 8 bases between the germline ends. CDR1 ENHRY and CDR2 SYGVKD are derived from the germline V gene. The CDR3, from cysteine to phenylalanine, totals 15 residues. This entry keeps only the CDR3 DNA: 45 bases, framed from base 1. What the work shows at the level of the full study, not this receptor alone: No identical CDR3 amino acid sequences were found to be shared among expanded clones across subjects, suggesting that TCR-beta repertoires were private in all groups. TCR clonal expansion was highest in HAM/TSP patients and lowest in MS patients, with MS patients falling below even healthy controls.

cDNA synthesis used template-switch 5'RACE with a primer carrying a 10-nucleotide random unique molecular identifier tagging each TCR transcript. Every sequencing run yielded over 190 million TCR-beta sequences covering 15-18 subjects. Total RNA was extracted with the RNeasy kit. The KAPA Real-time Library Amplification kit was used to amplify TCR-beta VDJ regions with primers targeting the TCR constant region and the 5'RACE anchor. Sample indexes and Illumina adaptors were added in a first PCR, after which library yield was increased in a second PCR. After purification with Ampure beads, the TCR product of roughly 650 bp was size-selected on a 2% E-gel SizeSelection system. Before pooling, library quality was assessed on a Bioanalyzer, concentration was determined with Qubit, and library quantification was performed with the Kapa Library Quantification kit. Paired-end 2 x 150 bp sequencing of the libraries was performed on an Illumina HiSeq 2500. To increase sequence diversity, roughly 23-30% phiX was spiked into each library pool. The original methods were these. The quality-filtered reads were processed with the UMI-based MiGEC pipeline, whose error correction step removed more than 75% of the raw TCR sequences. IMGT germline references were used for aligning VDJ genes, and each clonotype was defined as a unique CDR3 amino acid sequence together with its V-J genes. Clonal expansion, Shannon diversity and CDR3 relatedness (CalcPairwiseDistances, ClusterSamples) were evaluated with VDJtools, and phylogenetic trees were built with CLCbio workbench. A clone was classed as expanded if it had 8 or more unique UMIs, a cutoff based on coefficient-of-variation modelling across technical triplicates. TCRdb took the public reads, trimmed them with fastp at Q25, ran MiXCR for clone calling and kept in-frame beta chains. Identical CDR3 protein sequences are pooled into one entry, listed with their most common genes and DNA. The V and J calls and clone size are TCRdb's, not the authors'. The sample has around 80,000 distinct CDR3 sequences on record, 10% of them singletons. The ten biggest clones cover 1.8% of the sample.

Healthy controls were blood bank volunteers in Maryland, USA. For the unsorted PBMC libraries, 2 million PBMCs were stored in RNAlater at -80 degrees C until RNA extraction and were used to generate the libraries. PBMCs were separated from peripheral blood using Ficoll-Hypaque density gradient centrifugation and then cryopreserved in liquid nitrogen. The sequence joins TRBV10-3 to TRBJ1-4, with the D gene call left open. Sequencing input: PBMCs. The clonotype comes from a man between 40 and 49 years old in good health. The CDR3 protein: CAISESSAPNEKLFF. The DNA is TGTGCCATCAGTGAGTCGTCGGCACCTAATGAAAAACTGTTTTTT.